Listed here are 3 T cell receptor beta chains from one sample, sequenced in a study of blood T cell repertoires in COVID-19. The method was immunoSEQ multiplex PCR; TCRdb's version includes in-frame clones alone and lacks a portion of them. The profile shows 40,000 to 55,000 clones, about four fifths of them singletons. The sample consisted of peripheral blood. Receptors originate from a man aged 50-60 years with active COVID-19.

In this sample, this clone turned up a few times. This chain links TRBV5-1 with TRBJ1-1; perhaps TRBD1 as D (5 bases). The CDR3 loop spans 16 amino acids. V was trimmed by 4 bases and J by 4 bases, leaving 20 bases between them. In germline, CDR1 is SGHRS, CDR2 YFSETQ. DNA of the CDR3: TGCGCCAGCAGCCTCGAACTCACAGGACTATCCACTGAAGCTTTCTTT. Translated: CASSLELTGLSTEAFF.

The chain has TRBV27 and TRBJ1-1; TRBD1 might be the D (5 bases). Germline V gene data show CDR1 as MNHEY and CDR2 as SMNVEV (reference sequence). The CDR3 is 13 amino acids. Trimming cost V 8 bases and J 4 bases, with 14 bases left between them. Written as DNA, the CDR3 is TGTGCCAGCGTCGGGCAGGGAGGCACTGAAGCTTTCTTT. As protein: CASVGQGGTEAFF.

The chain employs TRBV6-7 and TRBJ2-5; 12 positions match TRBD2. TRBV6-7 is filed as an ORF, its function uncertain. V lost 2 bases and J lost 1; bases outside the gene matches: 8. The CDR3 totals 18 residues. The CDR3 nucleotides are TGTGCCAGCAGTTACGACCCGGGACTAGCGGGTTCCCAAGAGACCCAGTACTTC. Translated: CASSYDPGLAGSQETQYF.